This T cell receptor beta chain was recovered during a study of Ad26.COV2.S vaccination and SARS-CoV-2 variants. Assay used: immunoSEQ multiplex PCR; TCRdb lists only in-frame clones, some missing. This sample has fewer than 900,000 clones; roughly nine tenths occur once, and the top ten carry about 1.5%. V lost 3 bases and J lost 4, with 14 bases in between. This CDR3 has 16 amino acids. Germline V lookup: CDR1 SGDLS, CDR2 YYNGEE. Stated treatment: some 20 received Ad26.COV2.S at low or high dose, single or two shots; 5 received placebo; per-sample allocation not given. On day 63 after the first injection, vaccine and placebo recipients gave samples. The donor was a Boston adult aged 18-55 years. It was Wuhan-strain SARS-CoV-2 spike that the Ad26 vaccine vector expressed.

The origin of this receptor is a person aged 18-65 years who received the Ad26.COV2.S COVID-19 vaccine or a placebo. This sample comprised peripheral blood, obtained in a trial of Ad26.COV2.S vaccine versus placebo. The chain combines TRBV9 with TRBJ1-6; D is undetermined. The CDR3 nucleotides are TGTGCCAGCAGCGAGGGTCTTCGGGATTATAATTCACCCCTCCACTTT. Translated, it gives CASSEGLRDYNSPLHF. The whole variable domain, remainder taken from reference TRBV9 and TRBJ1-6, is DSGVTQTPKHLITATGQRVTLRCSPRSGDLSVYWYQQSLDQGLQFLIQYYNGEERAKGNILERFSAQQFPDLHSELNLSSLELGDSALYFCASSEGLRDYNSPLHFGNGTRLTVT.